These T cell receptor beta chains were read from a single sample in a study of STAT5B mutations in CD4+ large granular lymphocyte leukemia. The method was immunoSEQ multiplex PCR; TCRdb's version includes in-frame clones alone and lacks a portion of them. The sample lists 30,000 to 35,000 clones; approximately 86% were seen once. The specimen was CD4+ T cells from blood buffy coats. The receptors were sampled from a human donor in good health. Both conserved end residues are part of each CDR3. The D gene is left open where the match is weak. Some rows mark clone size as missing; the rest say once, few, many or name a class of expanded clone.

v_gene	j_gene	abundance	d_gene	CDR3nt	CDR3aa
TRBV5-1	TRBJ2-1	-	-	TGCGCCAGCAGCGGGTTCAATGAGCAGTTCTTC	CASSGFNEQFF
TRBV7-6	TRBJ2-1	once	-	TGTGCCAGCAGCCCCGGGGCTAGCGCGGTCAATGAGCAGTTCTTC	CASSPGASAVNEQFF
TRBV19	TRBJ2-2	once	TRBD2	TGTGCCACCCGCCCCGCGGGGGGCACCGGGGAGCTGTTTTTT	CATRPAGGTGELFF
TRBV7-9	TRBJ2-7	few	TRBD2	TGTGCCAGTGTCGGCGGGAGGGCCTACGAGCAGTACTTC	CASVGGRAYEQYF
TRBV10-1	TRBJ2-2	-	-	TGCGCCAGCAGTCCCCGCGGTTTCGGGGAGCTGTTTTTT	CASSPRGFGELFF
TRBV29-1	TRBJ2-1	-	-	TGCAGCGCCGCTGGTGCTATCTACAATGAGCAGTTCTTC	CSAAGAIYNEQFF
TRBV19	TRBJ1-5	-	-	TGTGCCAGTCACCGGGACCCCTACCAGCCCCAGCATTTT	CASHRDPYQPQHF
TRBV19	TRBJ2-1	-	TRBD2	TGTGCCAGTAGTATGGAAGCGGGAGGGAGCAATGAGCAGTTCTTC	CASSMEAGGSNEQFF
TRBV7-7	TRBJ2-5	-	TRBD2	TGTGCCAGCAGCTTAGTAGGGACTAGCGGACAAGAGACCCAGTACTTC	CASSLVGTSGQETQYF
TRBV6-5	TRBJ1-5	-	-	TGTGCCAGCAGCCCAGGGCGGGGGAACAATCAGCCCCAGCATTTT	CASSPGRGNNQPQHF
TRBV6-6	TRBJ1-1	-	-	TGTGCCAGCAGCTCCGACAGTCTGAACACTGAAGCTTTCTTT	CASSSDSLNTEAFF
TRBV2	TRBJ2-5	-	-	TGTGCCAGCAGTATCCGGGACCGAGAGACCCAGTACTTC	CASSIRDRETQYF
TRBV27	TRBJ2-3	-	TRBD2	TGTGCCAGCAGTTTAACTAGCGGGAACACAGATACGCAGTATTTT	CASSLTSGNTDTQYF
TRBV2	TRBJ1-5	-	-	TGTGCCAGCAGTCAGTACACTAATAGCAATCAGCCCCAGCATTTT	CASSQYTNSNQPQHF
TRBV20-1	TRBJ1-2	-	-	TGCAGTGCTAGTTCCTATGGCTACACCTTC	CSASSYGYTF
TRBV28	TRBJ2-6	-	-	TGTGCCAGCAGGCCAGGGGGGATCTCTGGGGCCAACGTCCTGACTTTC	CASRPGGISGANVLTF
TRBV6-6	TRBJ2-1	-	-	TGTGCCAGCAGTTACTCGAGACCCAGCTCCTACAATGAGCAGTTCTTC	CASSYSRPSSYNEQFF
TRBV7-2	TRBJ2-7	-	TRBD2	TGTGCCAGCAGCTTACTAGCGGGGCCCTACGAGCAGTACTTC	CASSLLAGPYEQYF
TRBV30	TRBJ1-2	-	TRBD1	TGTGCCTGGACAGGGGGCGCGGATGGCTACACCTTC	CAWTGGADGYTF
TRBV28	TRBJ2-4	-	TRBD2	TGTGCCAGTTCCCTGGGAGGGTCAGCCAAAAACATTCAGTACTTC	CASSLGGSAKNIQYF
TRBV19	TRBJ2-3	-	TRBD2	TGTGCCAGTAGTAGATCTAGCGGGAGGGCCGGCACAGATACGCAGTATTTT	CASSRSSGRAGTDTQYF
TRBV7-8	TRBJ1-5	-	-	TGTGCCAGCAGCCCTGCGACGGCGTTCTATAGCAATCAGCCCCAGCATTTT	CASSPATAFYSNQPQHF
TRBV4-2	TRBJ1-5	-	-	TGTGCCAGCAGCCAGGTAACAGGGACCGGTGGGCAGCCCCAGCATTTT	CASSQVTGTGGQPQHF
TRBV5-1	TRBJ2-5	-	TRBD2	TGCGCCAGCAGCTTGGGGGAGGGACAAGAGACCCAGTACTTC	CASSLGEGQETQYF
TRBV5-1	TRBJ2-1	-	TRBD2	TGCGCCAGCAGCTCGCTAGCGGGCTCCTACAATGAGCAGTTCTTC	CASSSLAGSYNEQFF
TRBV15	TRBJ2-7	-	TRBD1	TGTGCCACCAGCAGAGATGGCAAGGGGACAGGGTTCGCGCAGTACTTC	CATSRDGKGTGFAQYF
TRBV18	TRBJ2-7	few	TRBD2	TGTGCCAGCTCACAAGGGCATGCGGGAGGGCCAGAGAACGAGCAGTACTTC	CASSQGHAGGPENEQYF
TRBV5-6	TRBJ1-1	-	TRBD1	TGTGCCAGCAGACGCAGGGGGGCGAACACTGAAGCTTTCTTT	CASRRRGANTEAFF
TRBV27	TRBJ1-2	few	-	TGTGCCAGCCCACCGATCGTCAGGGTGGGCCCCGAGTGCGGCTACACCTTC	CASPPIVRVGPECGYTF
TRBV29-1	TRBJ2-1	-	-	TGCAGCGTTGAAGGGCGACAGGTATACAATGAGCAGTTCTTC	CSVEGRQVYNEQFF
TRBV6-5	TRBJ2-1	-	TRBD2	TGTGCCAGCAGTTTCGGGAGGCAGATGCTCAATGAGCAGTTCTTC	CASSFGRQMLNEQFF
TRBV5-8	TRBJ2-1	-	TRBD2	TGTGCCAGCAGGCGCGGGAGCCAGTACAATGAGCAGTTCTTC	CASRRGSQYNEQFF
TRBV25-1	TRBJ2-3	-	TRBD2	TGTGCCAGCAGTGCTGTCCAGGCGGGAGGCGCAGATACGCAGTATTTT	CASSAVQAGGADTQYF
TRBV28	TRBJ1-1	-	-	TGTGCCAGCAGTCCCGGCGGGATGAGCACTGAAGCTTTCTTT	CASSPGGMSTEAFF
TRBV30	TRBJ1-6	-	-	TGTGCCTGGAGTGTACAGACCAATTCACCCCTCCACTTT	CAWSVQTNSPLHF
TRBV18	TRBJ1-1	-	-	TGTGCCAGCTCACCAAGGGATGGGGCTGAAGCTTTCTTT	CASSPRDGAEAFF
TRBV19	TRBJ2-2	few	-	TGTGCCAGTAGTGCCCACGCATTATCGAACACCGGGGAGCTGTTTTTT	CASSAHALSNTGELFF
TRBV10-3	TRBJ1-5	once	-	TGTGCCATCAGTGATCCGATTCAGGGCTCTCAGCCCCAGCATTTT	CAISDPIQGSQPQHF
TRBV7-8	TRBJ1-1	-	-	TGTGCCAGCAGCTTAGTTAATATGAACACTGAAGCTTTCTTT	CASSLVNMNTEAFF
TRBV4-1	TRBJ1-5	-	-	TGCGCCAGCAGCCAAGGCGCGGGGAGGCAAAGCAATCAGCCCCAGCATTTT	CASSQGAGRQSNQPQHF
TRBV6-6	TRBJ1-5	-	-	TGTGCCAGCAGTTACTCTGGGGAAAGCAATCAGCCCCAGCATTTT	CASSYSGESNQPQHF
TRBV7-2	TRBJ1-2	-	-	TGTGCCAGCAGCCGGGACCGTCTCTTCACCTTC	CASSRDRLFTF
TRBV6-1	TRBJ2-3	-	-	TGTGCCAGCAGTGACCTTACAGGGAGTACGCAGTATTTT	CASSDLTGSTQYF
TRBV6-1	TRBJ2-7	few	TRBD2	TGTGCCAGCAGCGTAATGGGACTAGAAGAGGACGAGCAGTACTTC	CASSVMGLEEDEQYF
TRBV2	TRBJ2-7	-	-	TGTGCCAGCAGGCGACAGGGACTATACGAGCAGTACTTC	CASRRQGLYEQYF
TRBV5-1	TRBJ2-7	-	-	TGCGCCAGCAGCTGGACCCTAGACGCAGGCTACGAGCAGTACTTC	CASSWTLDAGYEQYF
TRBV20-1	TRBJ1-1	-	-	TGCAGTGCTAGGCCGAGGGCTTTCTTT	CSARPRAFF
TRBV4-2	TRBJ2-7	-	-	TGTGCCAGCAGCCCCGGATGGCGGGATGACTACGAGCAGTACTTC	CASSPGWRDDYEQYF
TRBV4-2	TRBJ1-1	-	-	TGTGCCAGCAGCCAAGGCCCGACGAGCCCCGCTTTCTTT	CASSQGPTSPAFF